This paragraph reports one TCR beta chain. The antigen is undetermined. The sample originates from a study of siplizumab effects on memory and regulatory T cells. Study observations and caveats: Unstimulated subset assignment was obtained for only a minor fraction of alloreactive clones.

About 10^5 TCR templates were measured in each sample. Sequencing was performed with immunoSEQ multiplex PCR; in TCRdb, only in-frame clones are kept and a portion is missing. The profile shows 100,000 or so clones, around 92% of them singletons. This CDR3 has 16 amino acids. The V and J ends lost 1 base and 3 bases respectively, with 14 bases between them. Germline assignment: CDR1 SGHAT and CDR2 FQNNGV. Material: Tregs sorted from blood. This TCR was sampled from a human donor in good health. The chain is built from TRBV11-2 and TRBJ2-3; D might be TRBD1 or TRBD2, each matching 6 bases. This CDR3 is CASSLAGARRTDTQYF. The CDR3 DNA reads TGTGCCAGCAGCTTAGCGGGGGCCAGGAGGACAGATACGCAGTATTTT.